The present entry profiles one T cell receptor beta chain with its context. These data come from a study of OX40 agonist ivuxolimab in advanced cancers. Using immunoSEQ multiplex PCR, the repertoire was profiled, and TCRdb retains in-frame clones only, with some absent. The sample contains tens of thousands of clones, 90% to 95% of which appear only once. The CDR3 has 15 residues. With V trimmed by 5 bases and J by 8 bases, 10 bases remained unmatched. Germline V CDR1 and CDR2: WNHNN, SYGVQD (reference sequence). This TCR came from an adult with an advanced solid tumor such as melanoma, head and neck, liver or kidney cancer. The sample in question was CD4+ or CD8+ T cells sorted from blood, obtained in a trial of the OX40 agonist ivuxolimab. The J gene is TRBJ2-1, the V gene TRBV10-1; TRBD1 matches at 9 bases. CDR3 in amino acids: CASSREGTGIYEQFF. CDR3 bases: TGCGCCAGCAGTCGAGAGGGGACAGGGATCTATGAGCAGTTCTTC.